This TCR beta chain comes out of a study of T cells in Graves' hyperthyroidism and ophthalmopathy. There were TCR beta CDR3 regions amplified from RNA transcripts. First-round RT-PCR with HTBI primers amplified the TCR CDR3 region. TCRdb redid the calling of the multiplex PCR reads with MiXCR, one entry per CDR3 protein. The table lists a few hundred thousand distinct CDR3 sequences, roughly 15% of them singletons. The V end lost 4 bases, the J end lost 1 base, and 7 bases lay between the germline ends. Germline V gives CDR1 LNHDA, CDR2 SQIVND (reference sequence). The CDR3 is 14 amino acids. This clonotype showed up many times. Exclusion of a patient resulted from uncontrolled infection, other autoimmune disease, pregnancy or lactation. Ahead of any ophthalmopathy symptoms, the blood sample was obtained at the first diagnosis of hyperthyroidism. The PBMCs were sourced from fresh peripheral blood (about 10 ml).

Sequencing was performed on blood. The receptor's source is a middle-aged woman with Graves' hyperthyroidism that later progressed to Graves' ophthalmopathy. The chain couples TRBV19 to TRBJ2-2; D not resolved. DNA for the CDR3: TGTGCCAGTAGTACCTACAAGAACACCGGGGAGCTGTTTTTT. Protein: CASSTYKNTGELFF.